The 27 T cell receptor beta chains below come from one sample, sequenced in a study of PD-1 blockade in classical Hodgkin lymphoma. Every patient was affected by relapse after autologous stem cell transplantation, while exposure to brentuximab vedotin was not uniform. Measured with immunoSEQ multiplex PCR; TCRdb has only the in-frame clones, and not every one. The sample holds 35,000 to 45,000 clones, 69% seen once. The material sequenced was peripheral blood mononuclear cells (PBMCs), taken before the second cycle of nivolumab. All receptors come from a human donor with classical Hodgkin lymphoma.

A few counts support this clone. The chain employs TRBV5-1 and TRBJ2-2; TRBD1 might be the D (5 bases). Germline V lookup: CDR1 SGHRS, CDR2 YFSETQ. V was shortened by 1 base and J by 4 bases, with 14 bases between the two germline ends. CDR3 length: 16 amino acids. CDR3 DNA: TGCGCCAGCAGCTTGCAGGGCCAGGGCGGCACCGGGGAGCTGTTTTTT. It codes for CASSLQGQGGTGELFF.

A single count supports this clone. The chain combines TRBV13 with TRBJ1-2; 7 positions agree with TRBD1. The CDR3 has 16 amino acids. V was clipped by 5 bases and J by 6 bases; unmatched bases: 15. Germline-derived CDR1 and CDR2 are PRHDT and FYEKMQ (reference sequence). The CDR3 nucleotides read TGTGCCAGCAGCCCGACTAAACAGGGGTGGAATAATGGCTACACCTTC. As protein: CASSPTKQGWNNGYTF.

The V and J genes are TRBV7-9 and TRBJ1-1; D not resolved. Trimming removed 5 bases from V and 4 bases from J, with 11 bases in between. The CDR3 runs 13 residues. In germline, CDR1 is SEHNR, CDR2 FQNEAQ (reference sequence). CDR3 sequence: CASSILGSTEAFF. DNA for the CDR3: TGTGCCAGCAGCATCCTCGGGTCCACTGAAGCTTTCTTT.

J is TRBJ1-1 and V is TRBV19, with TRBD1 matching 11 bases. V shed 3 bases and J 5 bases; nucleotides not matched to a gene: 5. Germline CDR1 LNHDA, CDR2 SQIVND (reference sequence). This CDR3 has 15 amino acids. CDR3 residues: CASSIGQGALTEAFF. CDR3 DNA: TGTGCCAGTAGTATCGGACAGGGGGCGCTTACTGAAGCTTTCTTT.

J is TRBJ2-7 and V is TRBV7-2; D is tentatively TRBD1 or TRBD2 (7 bases each). V gave up 1 base and J gave up 5 bases, with 15 bases separating them. The CDR3 has 15 residues. The germline CDR1 and CDR2 sequences are SGHTA and FQGNSA. CDR3 sequence: CASSLDRGGEHEQYF. CDR3 DNA: TGTGCCAGCAGCTTAGACAGGGGAGGGGAACACGAGCAGTACTTC.

This clone qualifies as large. The chain joins TRBV6-5 to TRBJ2-1, with unresolved D. V lost 8 bases and J 0 bases, leaving 14 bases between the germline ends. This CDR3 contains 15 residues. Germline CDR1 is MNHEY and CDR2 is SVGAGI. The CDR3 spells CASSLSESSYNEQFF. As DNA, the CDR3 is TGTGCCAGCTCCCTCAGCGAGAGCTCCTACAATGAGCAGTTCTTC.

This sequence joins TRBV2 and TRBJ2-1, with 9 bases fitting TRBD2. Per germline, CDR1 SNHLY and CDR2 FYNNEI. The CDR3 runs 18 residues. The V gene end was trimmed by 4 bases and the J gene end by 6 bases; junction bases not matched to a gene: 16. CDR3 coding DNA: TGTGCCAGCAGTGTTAGTGCCGGCGGGGGGGCCAGTCGCAATGAGCAGTTCTTC. Translating it yields CASSVSAGGGASRNEQFF.

The CDR3 region has the DNA TGTGCCAGCAGCCCCTCGTGGGGCACTGAAGCTTTCTTT. This translates into CASSPSWGTEAFF. The J gene is TRBJ1-1, the V gene TRBV11-2, with D unclear. The length of the CDR3 is 13 residues. The germline V and J ends were trimmed by 5 bases and 4 bases, with 11 bases remaining between them. Germline CDR1 is SGHAT and CDR2 is FQNNGV.

The chain combines TRBV2 with TRBJ2-7; 8 nucleotides match TRBD1. This CDR3 has 15 residues. After removal of 8 bases from V and 3 bases from J, the junction contained 12 bases not matched to a gene. Germline lookup yields CDR1 SNHLY and CDR2 FYNNEI. The CDR3 sequence is CASCKDRGTFYEQYF. The CDR3 DNA reads as TGTGCCAGCTGTAAAGACAGGGGAACCTTCTACGAGCAGTACTTC.

The chain carries TRBV4-2 and TRBJ1-5, with 7 bases matching TRBD1. J lost 3 bases, V lost 4 bases, and 6 bases had no gene match. This CDR3 comprises 15 residues. Looked up from germline, CDR1 is LGHNA and CDR2 is YNFKEQ. This chain's CDR3 is CASSPGTAINQPQHF. CDR3 DNA sequence: TGTGCCAGCAGCCCGGGGACAGCGATCAATCAGCCCCAGCATTTT.

The chain is built from TRBV2 and TRBJ2-7, with 7 bases identical to TRBD1. V trimming: 5 bases; J trimming: 3 bases; junction bases outside the gene matches: 10. There are 15 residues in the CDR3. The germline V gene encodes CDR1 SNHLY and CDR2 FYNNEI. The CDR3 loop reads CASSRNPGQSYEQYF. The CDR3 bases are TGTGCCAGCAGTAGAAATCCGGGACAGAGCTACGAGCAGTACTTC. Full variable domain (missing parts from reference TRBV2 and TRBJ2-7): EPEVTQTPSHQVTQMGQEVILRCVPISNHLYFYWYRQILGQKVEFLVSFYNNEISEKSEIFDDQFSVERPDGSNFTLKIRSTKLEDSAMYFCASSRNPGQSYEQYFGPGTRLTVT.

This clone was recorded a few times. V gene TRBV6-5 combines with J gene TRBJ2-1; no clear D gene. Germline values: CDR1 MNHEY, CDR2 SVGAGI. CDR3 length: 13 residues. Trimming pared 6 bases from V and 1 base from J, leaving 7 bases between. The CDR3 DNA reads as TGTGCCAGCAGGGCGGAATCCTACAATGAGCAGTTCTTC. This sequence encodes CASRAESYNEQFF.

CDR3 residues: CASSNWRGAQPGGNQPQHF. Written as DNA, the CDR3 is TGTGCCAGTAGTAATTGGAGGGGGGCCCAGCCGGGGGGCAATCAGCCCCAGCATTTT. The chain joins TRBV19 to TRBJ1-5; tentatively, D is TRBD1 (6 bases). V lost 4 bases and J 2 bases, leaving 24 bases between the germline ends. The CDR3 is 19 residues long. The germline V gene encodes CDR1 LNHDA and CDR2 SQIVND (reference sequence). Together with reference TRBV19 and TRBJ1-5, the CDR3 gives the full variable domain: DGGITQSPKYLFRKEGQNVTLSCEQNLNHDAMYWYRQDPGQGLRLIYYSQIVNDFQKGDIAEGYSVSREKKESFPLTVTSAQKNPTAFYLCASSNWRGAQPGGNQPQHFGDGTRLSIL.

The chain employs TRBV9 and TRBJ2-2; TRBD2 matches 11 bases. From germline, CDR1 is SGDLS and CDR2 YYNGEE. CDR3 size: 16 residues. With 1 base clipped from V and 6 bases from J, the junction kept 5 bases outside the gene matches. The CDR3: CASSVIAGGAPGELFF. The CDR3 bases are TGTGCCAGCAGCGTAATAGCGGGAGGGGCCCCCGGGGAGCTGTTTTTT.

The chain employs TRBV10-1 and TRBJ2-2; D is possibly TRBD2 (5 bases). V shed 4 bases and J shed 4 bases, with 13 bases lying between them. The CDR3 sequence is 15 residues long. Germline V gene data show CDR1 as WNHNN and CDR2 as SYGVQD (reference sequence). In DNA, the CDR3 is TGCGCCAGCAGTGTGCGGGCGCCGGGCACCGGGGAGCTGTTTTTT. Protein: CASSVRAPGTGELFF.

This chain joins TRBV14 and TRBJ2-1; D may be TRBD1 (6 bases). V was clipped by 3 bases and J by 7 bases, with 13 bases between them. The CDR3 runs to 14 residues. Germline assignment: CDR1 SGHDN and CDR2 FVKESK. CDR3: CASSHLNRGNEQFF. In nucleotides, the CDR3 is TGTGCCAGCAGCCACCTTAATAGGGGGAATGAGCAGTTCTTC. Full variable domain (remainder filled in from reference TRBV14 and TRBJ2-1): EAGVTQFPSHSVIEKGQTVTLRCDPISGHDNLYWYRRVMGKEIKFLLHFVKESKQDESGMPNNRFLAERTGGTYSTLKVQPAELEDSGVYFCASSHLNRGNEQFFGPGTRLTVL.

The chain joins TRBV4-3 to TRBJ2-5, with a tentative D call TRBD1 (6 bases). The CDR3 has 13 residues. The germline V and J ends were trimmed by 3 bases and 5 bases, with 10 bases remaining between them. Germline V lookup: CDR1 LGHNA, CDR2 YSLEER. CDR3 amino acids: CASSQGARETQYF. In DNA form, the CDR3 reads TGCGCCAGCAGCCAGGGGGCGCGGGAGACCCAGTACTTC.

The V call is TRBV15, the J call TRBJ2-7; a weak D match, TRBD2 (6 bases). The CDR3 covers 14 residues. CDR1 is LNHNV, CDR2 YYDKDF, per germline (reference sequence). Between the trimmed V and J ends, which lost 0 bases and 3 bases, there was a span of 9 bases. The CDR3 is CATSREGTYYEQYF. In nucleotides, the CDR3 is TGTGCCACCAGCAGAGAAGGGACTTACTACGAGCAGTACTTC.

J is TRBJ2-3 and V is TRBV14; D gene ambiguous. Trimming pared 5 bases from V and 0 bases from J, leaving 9 bases between. Germline CDR1 is SGHDN and CDR2 is FVKESK. The CDR3 consists of 14 residues. As DNA, the CDR3 is TGTGCCAGCAGCGTACACGGGAGCACAGATACGCAGTATTTT. Residues: CASSVHGSTDTQYF.

A word on this clone: One end of the junction is discordant with germline, which a read error may explain. The chain has TRBV27 and TRBJ1-2; 7 bases are a match to TRBD1. The germline CDR1 and CDR2 sequences are MNHEY and SMNVEV (reference sequence). This CDR3 has 15 amino acids. CDR3: CAGSFDRARVYGYTF. The CDR3 DNA reads as TGTGCCGGCAGTTTCGACAGGGCGCGGGTCTATGGCTACACCTTC.

Regarding this clone: It is likely a read error: a sequence one base away is far more abundant. The rearrangement joins TRBV6-1 to TRBJ1-1; D remains unclear. Trimming took 8 bases from V and 0 from J, leaving 4 bases between them. Looked up from germline, CDR1 is MNHNS and CDR2 is SASEGT. The CDR3 consists of 11 residues. This CDR3 is CASGVNTEAFF. For the CDR3, the DNA is TGTGCCAGCGGGGTGAACACTGAAGCTTTCTTT.

V gene TRBV28 combines with J gene TRBJ1-5; the D gene is possibly TRBD1 (5 bases). The germline V gene encodes CDR1 MDHEN and CDR2 SYDVKM. Trimming cost V 6 bases and J 2 bases, with 14 bases left between them. This CDR3 spans 15 amino acids. Here the CDR3 DNA reads TGTGCCAGCAGAACCCGAGGCAGGGGCAATCAGCCCCAGCATTTT. It yields the protein CASRTRGRGNQPQHF.

The sample holds one count of this clone. This sequence joins TRBV27 and TRBJ2-5, with 11 bases aligning to TRBD2. The end of the DNA fits TRBJ2-7 better, so the J call may be wrong. The germline CDR1 and CDR2 sequences are MNHEY and SMNVEV (reference sequence). The CDR3 extends over 15 amino acids. CDR3 bases: TGTGCCAGCAGTTTATTTCTAGCGGGGGGATACGAGCAGTACTTC. As protein: CASSLFLAGGYEQYF.

This sequence joins TRBV4-3 and TRBJ2-2, with a possible D match to TRBD1 (5 bases). CDR3 size: 14 residues. The germline V gene encodes CDR1 LGHNA and CDR2 YSLEER. Trimming took 3 bases from V and 5 from J, leaving 10 bases between them. The CDR3 sequence is CASSHSGLTGELFF. For the CDR3, the DNA is TGCGCCAGCAGCCATTCAGGGTTAACCGGGGAGCTGTTTTTT.

This clone was seen more than once but under ten times. This rearrangement joins TRBV6-5 to TRBJ1-6, with D tentatively TRBD1 (5 bases). Germline loops: CDR1 MNHEY, CDR2 SVGAGI. The germline V and J ends were trimmed by 6 bases and 3 bases, with 12 bases remaining between them. This CDR3 spans 15 amino acids. This CDR3 is CASRPPGIYNSPLHF. CDR3 DNA: TGTGCCAGCAGACCGCCAGGGATCTATAATTCACCCCTCCACTTT.

The chain combines TRBV6-5 with TRBJ2-4; 7 bases map to TRBD1. Germline V gene data show CDR1 as MNHEY and CDR2 as SVGAGI. V lost 5 bases, J lost 6 bases, and 4 bases stayed unmatched. CDR3 length: 13 residues. CDR3 DNA sequence: TGTGCCAGCAGTCACAGACAGGGAAACATTCAGTACTTC. Amino acids: CASSHRQGNIQYF.

V gene TRBV19 combines with J gene TRBJ1-2; D is perhaps TRBD1 (5 bases). V dropped 3 bases and J dropped 1 base, with 12 bases sitting between them. Germline CDR1 reads LNHDA; CDR2 reads SQIVND (reference sequence). CDR3 length equals 15 residues. The CDR3 DNA reads TGTGCCAGTAGTATGGGATCAGGGAATAACTATGGCTACACCTTC. Translation gives CASSMGSGNNYGYTF.